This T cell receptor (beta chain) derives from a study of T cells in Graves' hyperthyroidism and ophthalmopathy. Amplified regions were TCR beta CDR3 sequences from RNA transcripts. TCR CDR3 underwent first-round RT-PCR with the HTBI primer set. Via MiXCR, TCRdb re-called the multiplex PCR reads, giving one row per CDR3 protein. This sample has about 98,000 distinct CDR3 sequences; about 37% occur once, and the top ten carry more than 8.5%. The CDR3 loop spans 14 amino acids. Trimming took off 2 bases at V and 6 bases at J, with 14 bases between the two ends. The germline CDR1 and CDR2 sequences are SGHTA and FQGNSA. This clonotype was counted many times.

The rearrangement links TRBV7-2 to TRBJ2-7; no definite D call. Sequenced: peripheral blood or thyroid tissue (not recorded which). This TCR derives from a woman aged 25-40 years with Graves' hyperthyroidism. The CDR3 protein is CASSLWSVLSEQYF. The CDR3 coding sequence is TGTGCCAGCAGCTTATGGTCGGTCCTGAGCGAGCAGTACTTC.